This record covers a single T cell receptor (beta chain). This table comes from immunoSEQ multiplex PCR, and its TCRdb copy is limited to in-frame clones, with some not included. The repertoire has about 300,000 clones, about 85% of them found once; the top ten carry approximately 5.4%. The CDR3 runs to 15 residues. J gave up 3 bases and V 4 bases, and 3 bases lay outside the gene matches. Germline assignment: CDR1 MGHDK and CDR2 SYGVNS. These data are taken from a study of blood T cell repertoires in COVID-19. Study information: The analysed material was cDNA or gDNA that came from T cells, B-cell-depleted T cells, or PBMCs.

Enrolled through a virtual design, the participants were between roughly 18 and 90 years of age and came from roughly 22 US areas. The study assigned cohorts using participant-reported clinical history. Among Cohort 3 donors, those recovered had two negative PCRs, clearance, or symptom resolution. The TCR was taken from a woman in her thirties who had recovered from COVID-19. Specimen: PBMCs or T cells enriched from blood (not recorded which). The chain combines TRBV25-1 with TRBJ2-1; 10 nucleotides line up with TRBD1. The DNA of the CDR3 is TGTGCCAGCAGTGGGGACAGGGGCGACTACAATGAGCAGTTCTTC. Protein product: CASSGDRGDYNEQFF.